This T cell receptor (beta chain) was sequenced for a study of PD-1 blockade in classical Hodgkin lymphoma. This clone was seen a few times. Repertoires were generated with immunoSEQ multiplex PCR, while TCRdb's copy carries only in-frame clones and drops some. Of around 25,000 clones listed, approximately 90% are singletons. Time point in this sample: cycle 4 day 1 (C4D1), after less than 7 weeks of nivolumab. Each patient experienced a relapse that followed autologous stem cell transplantation, and brentuximab vedotin exposure varied. V lost 6 bases and J lost 1; bases outside the gene matches: 8. The length of the CDR3 is 16 residues. Germline assignment: CDR1 ENHRY and CDR2 SYGVKD.

The V and J genes are TRBV10-3 and TRBJ2-7, with 11 bases identical to TRBD2. The clonotype originates from a human donor with classical Hodgkin lymphoma. The source was peripheral blood mononuclear cells (PBMCs), collected before the fourth cycle of nivolumab. The CDR3 is CAIRDGTSGTSYEQYF. The CDR3 nucleotides read TGTGCCATCAGAGACGGGACTAGCGGAACTTCCTACGAGCAGTACTTC.